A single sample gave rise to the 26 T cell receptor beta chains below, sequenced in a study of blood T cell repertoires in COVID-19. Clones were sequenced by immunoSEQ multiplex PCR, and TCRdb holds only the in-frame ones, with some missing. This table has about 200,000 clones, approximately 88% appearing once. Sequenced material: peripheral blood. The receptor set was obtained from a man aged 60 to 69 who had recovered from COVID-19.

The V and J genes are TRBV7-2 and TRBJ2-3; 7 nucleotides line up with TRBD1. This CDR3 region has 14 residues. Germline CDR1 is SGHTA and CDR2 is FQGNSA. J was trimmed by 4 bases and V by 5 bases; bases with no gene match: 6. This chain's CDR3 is CASSPGQVSDTQYF. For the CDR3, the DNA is TGTGCCAGCAGCCCCGGACAGGTTTCAGATACGCAGTATTTT.

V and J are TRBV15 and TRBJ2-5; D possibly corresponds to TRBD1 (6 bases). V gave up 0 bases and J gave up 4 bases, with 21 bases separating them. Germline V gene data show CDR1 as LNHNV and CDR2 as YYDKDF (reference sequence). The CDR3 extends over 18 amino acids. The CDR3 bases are TGTGCCACCAGCAGAGATCAGGGGTTCCGCCTATTTGGAGAGACCCAGTACTTC. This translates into CATSRDQGFRLFGETQYF.

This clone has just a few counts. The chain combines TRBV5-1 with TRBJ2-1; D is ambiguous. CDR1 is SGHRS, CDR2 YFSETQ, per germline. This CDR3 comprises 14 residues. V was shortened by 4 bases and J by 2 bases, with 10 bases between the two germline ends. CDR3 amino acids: CASSLQWAYNEQFF. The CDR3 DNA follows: TGCGCCAGCAGCCTACAGTGGGCCTACAATGAGCAGTTCTTC.

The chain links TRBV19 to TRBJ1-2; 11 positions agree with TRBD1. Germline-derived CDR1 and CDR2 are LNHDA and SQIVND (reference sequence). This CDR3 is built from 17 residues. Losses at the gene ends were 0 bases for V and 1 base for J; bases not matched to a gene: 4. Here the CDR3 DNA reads TGTGCCAGTAGTATAGACGGACAGGGGGCATATAACTATGGCTACACCTTC. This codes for CASSIDGQGAYNYGYTF.

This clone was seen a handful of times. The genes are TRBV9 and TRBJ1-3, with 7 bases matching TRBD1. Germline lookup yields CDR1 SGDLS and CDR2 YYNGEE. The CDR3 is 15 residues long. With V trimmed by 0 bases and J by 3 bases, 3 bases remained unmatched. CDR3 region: CASSVGQGLGNTIYF. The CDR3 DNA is TGTGCCAGCAGCGTAGGACAGGGCCTTGGAAACACCATATATTTT.

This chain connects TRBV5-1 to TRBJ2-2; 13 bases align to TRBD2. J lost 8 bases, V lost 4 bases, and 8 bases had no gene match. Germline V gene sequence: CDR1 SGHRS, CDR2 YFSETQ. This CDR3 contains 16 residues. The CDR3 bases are TGCGCCAGCAGCGACACTAGCGGGGGGGCCCGAGGGGAGCTGTTTTTT. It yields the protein CASSDTSGGARGELFF. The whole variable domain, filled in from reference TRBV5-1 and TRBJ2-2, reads KAGVTQTPRYLIKTRGQQVTLSCSPISGHRSVSWYQQTPGQGLQFLFEYFSETQRNKGNFPGRFSGRQFSNSRSEMNVSTLELGDSALYLCASSDTSGGARGELFFGEGSRLTVL.

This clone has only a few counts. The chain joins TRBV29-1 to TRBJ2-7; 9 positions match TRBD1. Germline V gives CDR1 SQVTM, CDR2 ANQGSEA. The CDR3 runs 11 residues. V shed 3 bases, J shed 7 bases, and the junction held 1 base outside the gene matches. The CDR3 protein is CSVEDRGEQYF. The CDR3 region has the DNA TGCAGCGTTGAGGACAGGGGAGAGCAGTACTTC.

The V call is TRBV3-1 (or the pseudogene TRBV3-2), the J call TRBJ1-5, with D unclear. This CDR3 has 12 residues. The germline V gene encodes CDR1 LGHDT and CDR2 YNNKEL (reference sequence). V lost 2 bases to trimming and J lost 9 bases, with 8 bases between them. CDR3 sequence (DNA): TGTGCCAGCAGCCAAAATAGCCGGCCCCAGCATTTT. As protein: CASSQNSRPQHF.

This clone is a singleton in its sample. The CDR3 is CASSLGRDTEAFF. CDR3 DNA sequence: TGCGCCAGCAGCTTGGGGAGGGACACTGAAGCTTTCTTT. V and J are TRBV5-1 and TRBJ1-1; no firm D call. Germline CDR1 SGHRS, CDR2 YFSETQ. Trimming shortened V by 0 bases and J by 3 bases, and 6 bases separated the two germline ends. The CDR3 runs to 13 residues.

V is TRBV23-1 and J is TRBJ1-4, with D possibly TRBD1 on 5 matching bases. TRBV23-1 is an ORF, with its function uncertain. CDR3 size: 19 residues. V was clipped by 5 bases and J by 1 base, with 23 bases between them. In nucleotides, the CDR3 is TGCGCCAGCAGTAAACATGTCAGGGATAATCGGAGAACTAATGAAAAACTGTTTTTT. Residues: CASSKHVRDNRRTNEKLFF.

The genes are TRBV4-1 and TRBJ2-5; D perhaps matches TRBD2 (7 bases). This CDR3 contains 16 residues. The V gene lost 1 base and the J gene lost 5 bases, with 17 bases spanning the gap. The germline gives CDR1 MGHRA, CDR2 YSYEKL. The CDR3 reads CASSQGRGGGLETQYF. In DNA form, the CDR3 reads TGCGCCAGCAGCCAAGGGCGTGGGGGGGGGCTGGAGACCCAGTACTTC.

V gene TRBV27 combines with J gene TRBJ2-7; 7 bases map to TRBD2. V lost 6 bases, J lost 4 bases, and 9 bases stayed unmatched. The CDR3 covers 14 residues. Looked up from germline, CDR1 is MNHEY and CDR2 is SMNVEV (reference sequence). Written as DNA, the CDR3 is TGTGCCAGCAGGAGGGGACTAAGTTTGTACGAGCAGTACTTC. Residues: CASRRGLSLYEQYF.

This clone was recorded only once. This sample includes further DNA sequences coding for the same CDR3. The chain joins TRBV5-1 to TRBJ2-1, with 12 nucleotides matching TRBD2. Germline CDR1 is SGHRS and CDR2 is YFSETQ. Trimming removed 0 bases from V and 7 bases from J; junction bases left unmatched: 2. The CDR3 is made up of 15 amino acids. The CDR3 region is CASSLALAGGNEQFF. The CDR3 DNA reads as TGCGCCAGCAGCTTGGCTCTAGCGGGAGGGAATGAGCAGTTCTTC.

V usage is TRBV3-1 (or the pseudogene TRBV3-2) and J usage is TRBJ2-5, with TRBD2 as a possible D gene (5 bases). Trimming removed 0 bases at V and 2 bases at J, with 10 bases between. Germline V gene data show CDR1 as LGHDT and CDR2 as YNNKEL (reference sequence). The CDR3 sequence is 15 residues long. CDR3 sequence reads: CASSQDAGRQETQYF. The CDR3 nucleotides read TGTGCCAGCAGCCAAGATGCGGGCAGACAAGAGACCCAGTACTTC.

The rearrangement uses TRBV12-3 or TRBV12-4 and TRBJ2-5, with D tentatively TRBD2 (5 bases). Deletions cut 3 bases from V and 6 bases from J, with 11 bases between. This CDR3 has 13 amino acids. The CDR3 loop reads CASSFLGVQTQYF. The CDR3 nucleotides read TGTGCCAGCAGTTTTCTCGGGGTCCAGACCCAGTACTTC.

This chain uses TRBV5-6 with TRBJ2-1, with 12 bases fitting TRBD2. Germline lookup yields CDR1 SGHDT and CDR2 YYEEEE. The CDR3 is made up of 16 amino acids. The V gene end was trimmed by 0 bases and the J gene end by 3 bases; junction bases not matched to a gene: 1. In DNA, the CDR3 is TGTGCCAGCAGCTTGGTGACTAGCGGGGGCTACAATGAGCAGTTCTTC. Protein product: CASSLVTSGGYNEQFF.

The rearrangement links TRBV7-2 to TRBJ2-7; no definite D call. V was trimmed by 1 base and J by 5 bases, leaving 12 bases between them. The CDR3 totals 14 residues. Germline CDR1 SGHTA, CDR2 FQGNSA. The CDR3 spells CASSLGPGRHEQYF. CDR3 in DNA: TGTGCCAGCAGCTTAGGACCTGGGCGACACGAGCAGTACTTC.

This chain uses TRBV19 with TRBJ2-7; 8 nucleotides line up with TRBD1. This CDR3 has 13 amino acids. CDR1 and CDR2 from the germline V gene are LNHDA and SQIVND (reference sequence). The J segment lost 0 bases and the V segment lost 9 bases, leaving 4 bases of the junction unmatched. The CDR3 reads CASRDRTSYEQYF. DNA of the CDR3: TGTGCCAGCCGGGACAGGACCTCCTACGAGCAGTACTTC. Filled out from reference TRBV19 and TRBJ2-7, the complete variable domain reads DGGITQSPKYLFRKEGQNVTLSCEQNLNHDAMYWYRQDPGQGLRLIYYSQIVNDFQKGDIAEGYSVSREKKESFPLTVTSAQKNPTAFYLCASRDRTSYEQYFGPGTRLTVT.

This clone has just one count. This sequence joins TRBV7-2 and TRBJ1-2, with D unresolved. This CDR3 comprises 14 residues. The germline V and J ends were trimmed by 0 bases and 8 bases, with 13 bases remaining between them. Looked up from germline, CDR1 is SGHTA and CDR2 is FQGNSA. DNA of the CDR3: TGTGCCAGCAGCTTAGCGGGCAGCCTGATGGGCTACACCTTC. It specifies CASSLAGSLMGYTF.

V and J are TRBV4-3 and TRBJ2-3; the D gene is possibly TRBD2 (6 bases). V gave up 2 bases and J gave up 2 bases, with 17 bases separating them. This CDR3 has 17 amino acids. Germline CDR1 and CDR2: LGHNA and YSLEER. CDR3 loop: CASSQLKSSEFTDTQYF. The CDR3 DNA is TGCGCCAGCAGCCAATTAAAGTCTAGCGAGTTCACAGATACGCAGTATTTT.

The CDR3 spells CASSLTPSGTSGWIYEQYF. For the CDR3, the DNA is TGTGCCAGCAGCCTGACACCGTCCGGGACTAGCGGGTGGATCTACGAGCAGTACTTC. The rearrangement uses TRBV7-2 and TRBJ2-7; 12 bases are a match to TRBD2. V lost 5 bases and J lost 3; bases outside the gene matches: 17. This CDR3 region has 19 residues. Germline V gene lookup returns CDR1 SGHTA and CDR2 FQGNSA.

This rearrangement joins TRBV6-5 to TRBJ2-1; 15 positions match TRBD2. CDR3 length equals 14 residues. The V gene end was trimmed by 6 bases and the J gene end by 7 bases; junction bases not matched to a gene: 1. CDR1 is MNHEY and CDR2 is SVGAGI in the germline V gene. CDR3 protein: CASRGTSGRNEQFF. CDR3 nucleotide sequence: TGTGCCAGCAGGGGGACTAGCGGGAGGAATGAGCAGTTCTTC.

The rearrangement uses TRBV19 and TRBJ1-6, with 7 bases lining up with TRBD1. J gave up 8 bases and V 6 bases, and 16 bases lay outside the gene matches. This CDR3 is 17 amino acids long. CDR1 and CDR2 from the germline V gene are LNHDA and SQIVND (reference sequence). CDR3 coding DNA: TGTGCCAGTAGCGCTCAGATACAGGGGTTACGGGATTCACCCCTCCACTTT. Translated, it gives CASSAQIQGLRDSPLHF.

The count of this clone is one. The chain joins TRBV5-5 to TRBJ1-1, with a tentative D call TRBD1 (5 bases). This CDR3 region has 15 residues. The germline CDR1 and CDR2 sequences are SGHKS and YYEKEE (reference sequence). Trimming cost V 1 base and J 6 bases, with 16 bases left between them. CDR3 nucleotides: TGTGCCAGCAGCTTGCCCCCAGGGCTTTACGCTGAAGCTTTCTTT. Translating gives CASSLPPGLYAEAFF.

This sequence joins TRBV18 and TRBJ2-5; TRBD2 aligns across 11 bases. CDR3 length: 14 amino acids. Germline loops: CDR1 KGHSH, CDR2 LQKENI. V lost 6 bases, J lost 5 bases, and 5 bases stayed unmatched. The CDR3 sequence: CASSQLAGVETQYF. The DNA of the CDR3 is TGTGCCAGCTCTCAACTAGCGGGGGTTGAGACCCAGTACTTC.

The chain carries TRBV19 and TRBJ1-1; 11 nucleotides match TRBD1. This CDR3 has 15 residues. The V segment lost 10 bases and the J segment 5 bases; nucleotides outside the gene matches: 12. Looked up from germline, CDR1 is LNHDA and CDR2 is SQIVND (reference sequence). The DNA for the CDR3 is TGTGCCACACGAAGTCCCGGGACAGGGGGGACTGAAGCTTTCTTT. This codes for CATRSPGTGGTEAFF.